Listed here are 16 T cell receptor beta chains from one sample, sequenced in a study of CD8 T cell repertoires and HIV-1 epitope variants. Method: immunoSEQ multiplex PCR; TCRdb's copy keeps in-frame clones and lacks some. The sample gives about 95,000 clones, approximately 70% of which show up once; around 24% is in the top ten. Sequencing used uncultured baseline CD8+ T cells from peripheral blood mononuclear cells (PBMCs). The receptors originated from a male donor with HIV.

This chain uses TRBV27 with TRBJ2-3, with 8 positions matching TRBD1. The CDR3 length is 17 residues. The V segment lost 2 bases and the J segment 5 bases; nucleotides outside the gene matches: 12. The germline V gene has CDR1 MNHEY and CDR2 SMNVEV (reference sequence). CDR3 loop: CASSLIQGAWEVDTQYF. The CDR3 nucleotides are TGTGCCAGCAGTTTAATCCAGGGGGCTTGGGAGGTAGATACGCAGTATTTT.

A few counts support this clone. This chain connects TRBV27 to TRBJ2-1; D is possibly TRBD2 (6 bases). The CDR3 loop spans 14 amino acids. Looked up from germline, CDR1 is MNHEY and CDR2 is SMNVEV (reference sequence). The ends were cut back, 5 bases at V and 8 bases at J, with 16 bases in the middle. CDR3 DNA sequence: TGTGCCAGCAGTAGCGGGCGTGACTGGGATGAGCAGTTCTTC. Translation gives CASSSGRDWDEQFF.

The chain carries TRBV29-1 and TRBJ2-5; D may correspond to TRBD1 or TRBD2 (5 bases each). The CDR3 length is 13 residues. Between the trimmed V and J ends, which lost 4 bases and 5 bases, there was a span of 14 bases. Germline CDR1 is SQVTM and CDR2 is ANQGSEA. CDR3 nucleotides: TGCAGCGTTGCCGAACTAGGGGAGGAGACCCAGTACTTC. Its protein product is CSVAELGEETQYF.

The chain links TRBV2 to TRBJ2-7; tentative D call: TRBD2 (6 bases). Germline V gene lookup returns CDR1 SNHLY and CDR2 FYNNEI. Trimming cost V 7 bases and J 2 bases, with 15 bases left between them. The CDR3 runs 14 residues. As DNA, the CDR3 is TGTGCCAGCACCCAAGGAGGGCTAGCCTACGAGCAGTACTTC. Translating it yields CASTQGGLAYEQYF.

V is TRBV28 and J is TRBJ1-1; D is unresolved. The germline V and J ends were trimmed by 5 bases and 11 bases, with 9 bases remaining between them. The CDR3 has 10 amino acids. Per the germline V gene, CDR1 is MDHEN and CDR2 is SYDVKM. CDR3 coding DNA: TGTGCCAGCAGTGACCGTGAGGCTTTCTTT. This encodes CASSDREAFF.

The chain links TRBV5-1 to TRBJ2-3; the match to TRBD2 covers 8 bases. The germline gives CDR1 SGHRS, CDR2 YFSETQ. CDR3 length: 18 amino acids. Trimming at V came to 0 bases and at J to 1 base, leaving 10 bases not matched to a gene. For the CDR3, the DNA is TGCGCCAGCAGCTTGGGAGGACTAGCAGGAGCTGGCACAGATACGCAGTATTTT. Translated, it gives CASSLGGLAGAGTDTQYF.

The CDR3 region has the DNA TGTGCCAGCAGTGAAGAGCGGCAAGAGACCCAGTACTTC. Translation gives CASSEERQETQYF. V is TRBV6-4 and J is TRBJ2-5; TRBD2 might be the D (5 bases). CDR1 and CDR2 from the germline V gene are MRHNA and SNTAGT. CDR3 size: 13 residues. Deletions cut 3 bases from V and 2 bases from J, with 7 bases between.

The V and J genes are TRBV18 and TRBJ1-2; D is unclear. The CDR3 spans 13 residues. The V end was cut by 0 bases, the J end by 4 bases, with 6 bases between. Per the germline V gene, CDR1 is KGHSH and CDR2 is LQKENI. The CDR3 region is CASSPPSVYGYTF. The CDR3 bases are TGTGCCAGCTCACCACCGAGCGTCTATGGCTACACCTTC.

The CDR3 loop reads CASSPQSQGASYSNQPQHF. The CDR3 region has the DNA TGTGCCAGCTCACCACAATCACAGGGGGCCTCTTATAGCAATCAGCCCCAGCATTTT. V usage is TRBV18 and J usage is TRBJ1-5; 9 bases line up with TRBD1. The length of the CDR3 is 19 residues. Trimming at V came to 1 base and at J to 0 bases, leaving 10 bases not matched to a gene. The V gene's germline CDR1 is KGHSH and CDR2 LQKENI.

The genes are TRBV29-1 and TRBJ2-1; D is perhaps TRBD2 (5 bases). The germline V and J ends were trimmed by 6 bases and 9 bases, with 21 bases remaining between them. This CDR3 has 14 amino acids. Germline loops: CDR1 SQVTM, CDR2 ANQGSEA. The CDR3 DNA sequence: TGCAGCGTCCCACTAGTTTGGGCACCCGGTGAGCAGTTCTTC. It is translated as CSVPLVWAPGEQFF.

This sequence joins TRBV19 and TRBJ2-3; no clear D gene. The CDR3 has 13 amino acids. With 5 bases removed from V and 4 bases from J, the gap between germline ends came to 10 bases. Looked up from germline, CDR1 is LNHDA and CDR2 is SQIVND (reference sequence). The CDR3 nucleotides are TGTGCCAGTAGTGTAGTTGGAGCAGATACGCAGTATTTT. Translation gives CASSVVGADTQYF.

V and J are TRBV7-8 and TRBJ1-4; 11 bases map to TRBD1. Unmatched junction bases numbered 7, after V lost 5 bases and J lost 8 bases. CDR1 SGHVS and CDR2 FQNEAQ come from the germline V gene. The CDR3 covers 15 residues. The CDR3 loop reads CASSMGQGEREKLFF. In DNA, the CDR3 is TGTGCCAGCAGCATGGGACAGGGGGAGAGAGAAAAACTGTTTTTT.

V and J are TRBV30 and TRBJ2-1; D is undetermined. Trimming shortened V by 2 bases and J by 2 bases, and 7 bases separated the two germline ends. This CDR3 spans 13 amino acids. The germline V gene encodes CDR1 GTSNPN and CDR2 SVGIG (reference sequence). The CDR3 nucleotides read TGTGCCTGGAGTACCGGAGCCTACAATGAGCAGTTCTTC. Translated, it gives CAWSTGAYNEQFF.

This clone was seen more than once but under ten times. The chain carries TRBV6-1 and TRBJ1-1; 8 bases agree with TRBD1. The CDR3 has 14 amino acids. V lost 5 bases to trimming and J lost 1 base; unmatched junction nucleotides: 3. CDR1 is MNHNS, CDR2 SASEGT, per germline. CDR3: CASSRDRKNTEAFF. CDR3 nucleotide sequence: TGTGCCAGCAGTCGGGACAGGAAGAACACTGAAGCTTTCTTT.

This clone was counted a single time. The chain carries TRBV19 and TRBJ1-3, with D perhaps TRBD1 (6 bases). The V gene lost 0 bases and the J gene lost 4 bases, with 13 bases spanning the gap. This CDR3 is built from 16 residues. Germline V gene lookup returns CDR1 LNHDA and CDR2 SQIVND (reference sequence). The CDR3, as DNA: TGTGCCAGTAGTATAGATTCCAGGGGAGAAGGAAACACCATATATTTT. It specifies CASSIDSRGEGNTIYF.

V usage is TRBV30 and J usage is TRBJ2-7; TRBD2 is a possible D gene (6 bases). The V end was cut by 7 bases, the J end by 2 bases, with 24 bases between. There are 16 residues in the CDR3. Germline-derived CDR1 and CDR2 are GTSNPN and SVGIG (reference sequence). The CDR3 DNA reads as TGTGCCTTGGAGTCGGACGGGAGCCGACGGACCTACGAGCAGTACTTC. Its protein product is CALESDGSRRTYEQYF.